A single sample gave rise to the 18 T cell receptor beta chains below, sequenced in a study of spatial heterogeneity in lung cancer (dated by TCRdb to the late 2010s). Broad study findings and their caveats: A correlation was observed between the number of expanded intratumoral alpha and beta TCRs and the tumor nonsynonymous mutation count.

These receptors have no identified antigens. In the paper's terms, the time point label means: sample taken at primary tumor resection. The library was obtained by 5' RACE. The reads were generated on a NextSeq 500. Clones were called with MiXCR by TCRdb after fastp trimmed the public reads at Q25, and only in-frame beta chains were retained. All rows with the same CDR3 protein become a single entry with the most common DNA and genes. Within this sample are under 13,000 distinct CDR3 sequences, with under 9.5% of them counted one time only. The ten biggest clones cover roughly 22% of the sample. The material was lung tumor tissue, obtained at surgery. These receptors were collected from a female donor with early-stage non-small cell lung cancer.

As for this clonotype: This beta chain is an unintended read in a library built for alpha chains; its size means little. V gene TRBV9 combines with J gene TRBJ1-1; 7 bases are a match to TRBD1. CDR1 SGDLS and CDR2 YYNGEE come from the germline V gene. The CDR3 totals 14 residues. The J segment lost 6 bases and the V segment lost 4 bases, leaving 9 bases of the junction unmatched. CDR3 in amino acids: CASSQTTGAAEAFF. The CDR3 DNA reads TGTGCCAGCAGCCAAACCACAGGGGCAGCTGAAGCTTTCTTT.

This clonotype was detected many times. As an off-target read in a library built for alpha chains, this beta chain has a frequency of little significance. V gene TRBV7-2 combines with J gene TRBJ2-1; D perhaps matches TRBD1 (6 bases). There are 15 residues in the CDR3. CDR1 SGHTA and CDR2 FQGNSA come from the germline V gene. V dropped 5 bases and J dropped 8 bases, with 19 bases sitting between them. This CDR3 is CASSLPPTGDDEQFF. CDR3 bases: TGTGCCAGCAGCCTACCTCCGACAGGTGATGATGAGCAGTTCTTC.

For this clonotype: The library was prepared for alpha chains; this beta chain is a stray read, so its frequency means little. The chain joins TRBV5-1 to TRBJ2-1; maybe TRBD1 (6 bases). Germline V gene sequence: CDR1 SGHRS, CDR2 YFSETQ. Between the trimmed V and J ends, which lost 2 bases and 6 bases, there was a span of 9 bases. The CDR3 totals 13 residues. The CDR3 DNA sequence: TGCGCCAGCAGCTTCCAGGGGATCAATGAGCAGTTCTTC. As protein: CASSFQGINEQFF.

Of note for this clonotype: The library was prepared for alpha chains; this beta chain is a stray read, so its frequency means little. The V gene is TRBV28, the J gene TRBJ2-4; 7 bases fit TRBD2. CDR3 length: 15 amino acids. J was trimmed by 1 base and V by 3 bases; bases with no gene match: 3. Germline V gene data show CDR1 as MDHEN and CDR2 as SYDVKM. In DNA form, the CDR3 reads TGTGCCAGCAGTTTGGGGGAGGGGGCCAAAAACATTCAGTACTTC. Its protein product is CASSLGEGAKNIQYF.

Many counts were recorded for this clonotype. This beta chain lies outside the target of a library built for alpha chains; its clone size means little. The chain employs TRBV20-1 and TRBJ1-2; 11 nucleotides match TRBD1. The germline V gene has CDR1 DFQATT and CDR2 SNEGSKA (reference sequence). V lost 5 bases, J lost 4 bases, and 6 bases stayed unmatched. The CDR3 runs 14 residues. The CDR3 nucleotides read TGCAGTGCTGGGACAGGGGGAGGAGGCTATGGCTACACCTTC. Translating it yields CSAGTGGGGYGYTF.

Concerning this clonotype: Being off target in a library aimed at alpha chains, this beta chain has a size of little meaning. The CDR3 DNA reads as TGTGCCAGCAGCGGTGGGGCGCAGGACACCGGGGAGCTGTTTTTT. It specifies CASSGGAQDTGELFF. The chain links TRBV7-9 to TRBJ2-2, with TRBD1 as a possible D gene (5 bases). With 5 bases removed from V and 3 bases from J, the gap between germline ends came to 13 bases. The CDR3 has 15 amino acids. Germline V gene lookup returns CDR1 SEHNR and CDR2 FQNEAQ (reference sequence).

This clonotype was seen at least ten times. For a library built for alpha chains, this beta chain is a stray read; little rests on its size. V and J are TRBV20-1 and TRBJ2-7, with TRBD1 as a possible D gene (6 bases). Trimming removed 3 bases at V and 4 bases at J, with 19 bases between. This CDR3 has 15 residues. In germline, CDR1 is DFQATT, CDR2 SNEGSKA (reference sequence). The CDR3 coding sequence is TGCAGTGCTAGTGGACTCCGGACAGCCGTGTACGAGCAGTACTTC. It encodes CSASGLRTAVYEQYF.

This clonotype was detected only a few times. Little can be read into the size of this beta chain, an off-target read in a library designed for alpha chains. This chain uses TRBV2 with TRBJ1-2; a possible D gene is TRBD1 (6 bases). Trimming removed 2 bases at V and 2 bases at J, with 15 bases between. Looked up from germline, CDR1 is SNHLY and CDR2 is FYNNEI. CDR3 length: 16 amino acids. The CDR3 nucleotides are TGTGCCAGCAGTGAACTACAGGGAGTGGGGAACTATGGCTACACCTTC. This codes for CASSELQGVGNYGYTF.

Of note for this clonotype: The library was built for alpha chains, so this beta chain is an off-target read and its size means little. The V and J genes are TRBV7-2 and TRBJ2-2; the D is unclear. Trimming took off 2 bases at V and 1 base at J, with 5 bases between the two ends. The germline gives CDR1 SGHTA, CDR2 FQGNSA. The CDR3 runs 14 residues. Here the CDR3 DNA reads TGTGCCAGCAGCTTAAAATTGAACACCGGGGAGCTGTTTTTT. Its translation: CASSLKLNTGELFF.

Comments on this clonotype: For a library built for alpha chains, this beta chain is a stray read; little rests on its size. The chain couples TRBV24-1 to TRBJ1-2; no definite D call. CDR1 and CDR2 (germline): KGHDR, SFDVKD. The CDR3 length is 12 residues. Trimming cost V 8 bases and J 6 bases, with 12 bases left between them. CDR3 DNA sequence: TGTGCCACCAAAACGGACGGCGATGGCTACACCTTC. Amino acid sequence: CATKTDGDGYTF.

This clonotype is labeled as medium-sized. With the library built for alpha chains, this beta chain is off target and its frequency is not meaningful. This rearrangement joins TRBV28 to TRBJ1-4, with a possible D match to TRBD1 (5 bases). CDR1 is MDHEN and CDR2 is SYDVKM in the germline V gene. V lost 4 bases and J 6 bases, leaving 15 bases between the germline ends. There are 15 residues in the CDR3. The CDR3 nucleotides are TGTGCCAGCAGTTCCGGGACTGGGCCAGATGAAAAACTGTTTTTT. Translated, it gives CASSSGTGPDEKLFF.

In regard to this clonotype: Because the library targeted alpha chains, this beta chain is an off-target read whose size means little. CDR3 bases: TGTGCCAGCAGCCTAAGTCAGGACAGAACCAATGAGCAGTTCTTC. As protein: CASSLSQDRTNEQFF. The chain has TRBV7-6 and TRBJ2-1; D is perhaps TRBD1 (6 bases). The CDR3 has 15 amino acids. V dropped 5 bases and J dropped 6 bases, with 17 bases sitting between them. Germline loops: CDR1 SGHVS, CDR2 FNYEAQ.

By sample share, this clonotype is medium-sized. This beta chain is an unintended read in a library built for alpha chains; its size means little. V usage is TRBV18 and J usage is TRBJ1-6, with 8 positions matching TRBD1. With V trimmed by 4 bases and J by 7 bases, 3 bases remained unmatched. The CDR3 runs to 14 residues. Germline CDR1 KGHSH, CDR2 LQKENI. CDR3 DNA: TGTGCCAGCTCACTTCGGACAGGGAATTCACCCCTCCACTTT. The encoded protein is CASSLRTGNSPLHF.

This clonotype was observed a handful of times. In a library made to pick up alpha chains, this beta chain is a stray read with a size that means little. The CDR3 coding sequence is TGTGCCAGCAGTGATGGACCGCTTTTCACCGGGGAGCTGTTTTTT. It specifies CASSDGPLFTGELFF. V usage is TRBV6-1 and J usage is TRBJ2-2; D unresolved. The germline CDR1 and CDR2 sequences are MNHNS and SASEGT. This CDR3 region has 15 residues. V was pared by 3 bases and J by 4 bases, with 12 bases between.

This clonotype appeared once. In a library made to pick up alpha chains, this beta chain is a stray read with a size that means little. J is TRBJ1-5 and V is TRBV5-1; D is ambiguous. Looked up from germline, CDR1 is SGHRS and CDR2 is YFSETQ. V shed 0 bases and J shed 4 bases, with 8 bases lying between them. CDR3 length equals 14 residues. The CDR3, as DNA: TGCGCCAGCAGCTTGGACAGTGCTAATCAGCCCCAGCATTTT. Translating it yields CASSLDSANQPQHF. The full variable domain, its missing parts supplied by reference TRBV5-1 and TRBJ1-5, is KAGVTQTPRYLIKTRGQQVTLSCSPISGHRSVSWYQQTPGQGLQFLFEYFSETQRNKGNFPGRFSGRQFSNSRSEMNVSTLELGDSALYLCASSLDSANQPQHFGDGTRLSIL.

This clonotype was counted many times. The size of this beta chain means little, since it is a stray read in a library made for alpha chains. V and J are TRBV7-2 and TRBJ1-4; D call uncertain. Deletions cut 5 bases from V and 8 bases from J, with 6 bases between. CDR1 is SGHTA, CDR2 FQGNSA, per germline. The CDR3 has 11 amino acids. The CDR3 loop is CASSGAEKLFF. The CDR3 bases are TGTGCCAGCAGCGGAGCGGAAAAACTGTTTTTT.

By share, this clonotype ranks as medium-sized. For a library built for alpha chains, this beta chain is a stray read; little rests on its size. The CDR3, as DNA: TGTGCCAGTAGTTACGGAAGCGCCGGGGAGCTGTTTTTT. Translated: CASSYGSAGELFF. V is TRBV19 and J is TRBJ2-2; D gene unclear. The CDR3 consists of 13 residues. Trimming cost V 5 bases and J 6 bases, with 10 bases left between them. CDR1 and CDR2 from the germline V gene are LNHDA and SQIVND (reference sequence).

This clonotype came up many times. This beta chain lies outside the target of a library built for alpha chains; its clone size means little. V gene TRBV5-1 combines with J gene TRBJ1-1; D not certain. The CDR3 extends over 14 amino acids. Trimming took off 4 bases at V and 0 bases at J, with 10 bases between the two ends. The germline V gene has CDR1 SGHRS and CDR2 YFSETQ. Written as DNA, the CDR3 is TGCGCCAGCAGCCAAGTCGGTTTGAACACTGAAGCTTTCTTT. Translating gives CASSQVGLNTEAFF. Filled out from reference TRBV5-1 and TRBJ1-1, the complete variable domain reads KAGVTQTPRYLIKTRGQQVTLSCSPISGHRSVSWYQQTPGQGLQFLFEYFSETQRNKGNFPGRFSGRQFSNSRSEMNVSTLELGDSALYLCASSQVGLNTEAFFGQGTRLTVV.